Below, 12 T cell receptor beta chains from the same sample are listed, as sequenced in a study of control samples from healthy donors and cancer patients. Data came from immunoSEQ multiplex PCR; TCRdb stores just in-frame clones and leaves some out. The table has about 35,000 clones, around 87% seen once. The sample was PBMCs. The receptors were gathered from a woman aged 40 to 50 with lung cancer.

The rearrangement joins TRBV16 to TRBJ1-3; no firm D call. From germline, CDR1 is KGHSY and CDR2 FQNENV. The ends were cut back, 3 bases at V and 4 bases at J, with 7 bases in the middle. The length of the CDR3 is 13 residues. CDR3 nucleotide sequence: TGTGCCAGCAGCCATAAGTCCGGAAACACCATATATTTT. Protein sequence: CASSHKSGNTIYF.

This chain links TRBV11-2 with TRBJ1-5; perhaps TRBD1 as D (6 bases). Trimming pared 1 base from V and 1 base from J, leaving 20 bases between. The CDR3 loop spans 19 amino acids. Germline lookup yields CDR1 SGHAT and CDR2 FQNNGV. CDR3 amino acids: CASSLGIGGGWDSNQPQHF. DNA for the CDR3: TGTGCCAGCAGCTTAGGCATTGGGGGCGGATGGGACAGCAATCAGCCCCAGCATTTT.

This sequence joins TRBV6-1 and TRBJ1-2; no firm D call. The CDR3 consists of 15 residues. Trimming shortened V by 3 bases and J by 5 bases, and 16 bases separated the two germline ends. Per germline, CDR1 MNHNS and CDR2 SASEGT. The CDR3 reads CASSDDHFSGYGYTF. The CDR3 region has the DNA TGTGCCAGCAGTGACGACCATTTTAGTGGGTATGGCTACACCTTC.

The chain combines TRBV7-9 with TRBJ1-2; a possible D gene is TRBD1 (5 bases). Germline V CDR1 and CDR2: SEHNR, FQNEAQ (reference sequence). V lost 3 bases and J 4 bases, leaving 6 bases between the germline ends. This CDR3 is built from 12 residues. The CDR3 DNA reads TGTGCCAGCAGCTTTGGGGCCTATGGCTACACCTTC. Translating gives CASSFGAYGYTF.

The chain joins TRBV4-2 to TRBJ2-7; the D gene is possibly TRBD2 (6 bases). Trimming took 4 bases from V and 3 from J, leaving 10 bases between them. Germline-derived CDR1 and CDR2 are LGHNA and YNFKEQ. The CDR3 is 13 residues long. CDR3 amino acids: CASSPLGGYEQYF. The CDR3 coding sequence is TGTGCCAGCAGCCCATTGGGGGGCTACGAGCAGTACTTC.

This clone was counted a few times. The chain is built from TRBV19 and TRBJ2-2; 8 nucleotides match TRBD1. With 11 bases clipped from V and 1 base from J, the junction kept 6 bases outside the gene matches. The CDR3 consists of 14 residues. Germline lookup yields CDR1 LNHDA and CDR2 SQIVND (reference sequence). CDR3 region: CAAAGTGNTGELFF. The DNA for the CDR3 is TGTGCCGCCGCCGGGACAGGGAACACCGGGGAGCTGTTTTTT.

The V call is TRBV3-1 (or the pseudogene TRBV3-2), the J call TRBJ2-3, with a tentative D call TRBD2 (6 bases). Trimming removed 4 bases at V and 1 base at J, with 9 bases between. This CDR3 contains 14 residues. Per the germline V gene, CDR1 is LGHDT and CDR2 is YNNKEL (reference sequence). Here the CDR3 DNA reads TGTGCCAGCAGCCGGAGGGGCGGCACAGATACGCAGTATTTT. It yields the protein CASSRRGGTDTQYF.

The J gene is TRBJ1-5, the V gene TRBV6-5, with D uncertain. Trimming cost V 5 bases and J 2 bases, with 7 bases left between them. The CDR3 spans 13 residues. The germline CDR1 and CDR2 sequences are MNHEY and SVGAGI. The CDR3 DNA is TGTGCCAGCAGTCTGGACCGCAATCAGCCCCAGCATTTT. It yields the protein CASSLDRNQPQHF.

This clone has a single count. The same CDR3 can be traced to other DNA sequences in this sample. V gene TRBV2 combines with J gene TRBJ2-7; D is ambiguous. V was shortened by 8 bases and J by 3 bases, with 8 bases between the two germline ends. The CDR3 has 11 amino acids. Germline assignment: CDR1 SNHLY and CDR2 FYNNEI. The CDR3 DNA follows: TGTGCCAGCTCTGACATCTACGAGCAGTACTTC. Protein sequence: CASSDIYEQYF.

V and J are TRBV5-8 and TRBJ2-5; TRBD1 might be the D (5 bases). CDR3 length: 14 amino acids. Germline values: CDR1 SGHTS, CDR2 YDEGEE. Trimming cost V 4 bases and J 2 bases, with 12 bases left between them. The CDR3 reads CASSRGDGQETQYF. DNA of the CDR3: TGTGCCAGCAGCAGGGGTGATGGGCAAGAGACCCAGTACTTC.

This clone occurred a few times. The chain recombines TRBV4-1 with TRBJ2-2; possibly TRBD1 for D (6 bases). The germline V and J ends were trimmed by 3 bases and 0 bases, with 8 bases remaining between them. Germline CDR1 MGHRA, CDR2 YSYEKL. The CDR3 spans 15 residues. DNA for the CDR3: TGCGCCAGCAGCCAGAGGGACACGAACACCGGGGAGCTGTTTTTT. Encoded protein: CASSQRDTNTGELFF.

This chain joins TRBV18 and TRBJ1-2, with D possibly being TRBD1 (6 bases). The CDR3 consists of 20 residues. Trimming pared 3 bases from V and 3 bases from J, leaving 29 bases between. CDR1 is KGHSH and CDR2 is LQKENI in the germline V gene. As DNA, the CDR3 is TGTGCCAGCTCACCGGGACAACGGGGACTCGGAGACCGCGGGGACTATGGCTACACCTTC. It encodes CASSPGQRGLGDRGDYGYTF.